These T cell receptor beta chains were read from a single sample in a study of blood T cells in healthy people across ages. One entry per CDR3 protein results from TCRdb running MiXCR on the 5' RACE reads. The data contain some 760,000 distinct CDR3 sequences, around 25% of them seen just once; the ten biggest clones take up around 3.6%. In addition, the sample was reused for a study of T cells of mothers and their children.

Sequenced input: blood. Receptor source: a boy between 5 and 17 years old in good health. Both conserved end residues are part of each CDR3. Each record gives: D gene, V gene, J gene, clone size, CDR3 protein, CDR3 DNA. The D gene is left open where the match is weak. For some rows the clone size is stated as once, few or many, or as a class when expanded; others skip it.

D gene: -; V gene: TRBV27; J gene: TRBJ2-7; clone size: few; CDR3 protein: CASTSAQTYEQYF; CDR3 DNA: TGTGCCAGTACGTCCGCGCAAACCTACGAGCAGTACTTC
D gene: TRBD2; V gene: TRBV28; J gene: TRBJ2-5; clone size: many; CDR3 protein: CASSGLAQETQYF; CDR3 DNA: TGTGCCAGCAGTGGACTAGCTCAAGAGACCCAGTACTTC
D gene: TRBD2; V gene: TRBV28; J gene: TRBJ2-1; clone size: -; CDR3 protein: CASKQPGTTYNEQFF; CDR3 DNA: TGTGCCAGCAAACAACCCGGGACTACCTACAATGAGCAGTTCTTC
D gene: TRBD1; V gene: TRBV11-2; J gene: TRBJ2-2; clone size: few; CDR3 protein: CASSWTGRNTGELFF; CDR3 DNA: TGTGCCAGCAGCTGGACAGGCCGGAACACCGGGGAGCTGTTTTTT
D gene: -; V gene: TRBV5-1; J gene: TRBJ2-2; clone size: -; CDR3 protein: CASSLNGANTGELFF; CDR3 DNA: TGCGCCAGCAGCTTGAACGGGGCTAACACCGGGGAGCTGTTTTTT
D gene: TRBD1; V gene: TRBV27; J gene: TRBJ1-4; clone size: -; CDR3 protein: CASSPGTGINEKLFF; CDR3 DNA: TGTGCCAGCAGTCCTGGGACAGGCATTAATGAAAAACTGTTTTTT
D gene: TRBD2; V gene: TRBV2; J gene: TRBJ2-1; clone size: few; CDR3 protein: CASREGLGSNEQFF; CDR3 DNA: TGTGCCAGCAGGGAGGGACTAGGAAGCAATGAGCAGTTCTTC
D gene: -; V gene: TRBV11-2; J gene: TRBJ2-2; clone size: -; CDR3 protein: CASSFGTHTGELFF; CDR3 DNA: TGTGCCAGCAGCTTCGGGACACATACCGGGGAGCTGTTTTTT
D gene: -; V gene: TRBV6-1; J gene: TRBJ2-5; clone size: -; CDR3 protein: CASSEGRAWEEEFF; CDR3 DNA: TGTGCCAGCAGTGAAGGTAGGGCTTGGGAGGAGGAGTTCTTC
D gene: -; V gene: TRBV7-2; J gene: TRBJ1-4; clone size: -; CDR3 protein: CASSQDATNEKLFF; CDR3 DNA: TGTGCCAGCAGCCAGGACGCAACTAATGAAAAACTGTTTTTT
D gene: TRBD2; V gene: TRBV7-2; J gene: TRBJ2-7; clone size: few; CDR3 protein: CASSFGGAEQYF; CDR3 DNA: TGTGCCAGCAGCTTCGGGGGGGCGGAGCAGTACTTC
D gene: TRBD2; V gene: TRBV12-3/TRBV12-4; J gene: TRBJ2-3; clone size: -; CDR3 protein: CASSPSGALFDTQYF; CDR3 DNA: TGTGCCAGCAGTCCAAGCGGGGCCCTTTTCGATACGCAGTATTTT
D gene: -; V gene: TRBV6-5; J gene: TRBJ2-5; clone size: -; CDR3 protein: CASRRIGITQETQYF; CDR3 DNA: TGTGCCAGCAGGCGCATCGGGATCACCCAAGAGACCCAGTACTTC
D gene: -; V gene: TRBV29-1; J gene: TRBJ2-5; clone size: -; CDR3 protein: CSVGRTEQETQYF; CDR3 DNA: TGCAGCGTGGGCCGGACGGAACAAGAGACCCAGTACTTC
D gene: TRBD2; V gene: TRBV6-4; J gene: TRBJ2-7; clone size: -; CDR3 protein: CASSDSASGIGEQYF; CDR3 DNA: TGTGCCAGCAGTGACTCGGCTAGCGGGATAGGCGAGCAGTACTTC
D gene: TRBD2; V gene: TRBV2; J gene: TRBJ2-1; clone size: -; CDR3 protein: CASSKRDGSSYNEQFF; CDR3 DNA: TGTGCCAGCAGCAAGCGGGACGGCAGCTCCTACAATGAGCAGTTCTTC
D gene: TRBD2; V gene: TRBV12-3/TRBV12-4; J gene: TRBJ2-6; clone size: few; CDR3 protein: CASSFRALWTRTGANVLTF; CDR3 DNA: TGTGCCAGCAGTTTTCGGGCGCTCTGGACTAGGACTGGGGCCAACGTCCTGACTTTC
D gene: TRBD1; V gene: TRBV4-1; J gene: TRBJ1-1; clone size: -; CDR3 protein: CASSQVIAGGPEAFF; CDR3 DNA: TGCGCCAGCAGCCAAGTAATCGCAGGGGGGCCTGAAGCTTTCTTT
D gene: -; V gene: TRBV20-1; J gene: TRBJ1-5; clone size: -; CDR3 protein: CSAKVSGDGNQPQHF; CDR3 DNA: TGCAGTGCTAAGGTGTCAGGGGACGGCAATCAGCCCCAGCATTTT
D gene: TRBD1; V gene: TRBV5-1; J gene: TRBJ2-3; clone size: -; CDR3 protein: CASSLAWAGGRTDTQYF; CDR3 DNA: TGCGCCAGCAGCTTGGCCTGGGCAGGGGGCCGCACAGATACGCAGTATTTT
D gene: -; V gene: TRBV3-1; J gene: TRBJ1-5; clone size: -; CDR3 protein: CASSHWGNQPQHF; CDR3 DNA: TGTGCCAGCAGCCACTGGGGTAATCAGCCCCAGCATTTT
D gene: -; V gene: TRBV19; J gene: TRBJ2-7; clone size: few; CDR3 protein: CASSISSHELYEQYF; CDR3 DNA: TGTGCCAGTAGTATTTCAAGCCACGAACTCTACGAGCAGTACTTC
D gene: TRBD2; V gene: TRBV18; J gene: TRBJ2-7; clone size: few; CDR3 protein: CASSTGGASYEQYF; CDR3 DNA: TGTGCCAGTTCGACGGGAGGGGCCTCCTACGAGCAGTACTTC
D gene: -; V gene: TRBV2; J gene: TRBJ2-4; clone size: -; CDR3 protein: CASSEALWGRYPIQYF; CDR3 DNA: TGTGCCAGCAGTGAAGCGCTTTGGGGGCGTTATCCCATTCAGTACTTC
D gene: -; V gene: TRBV28; J gene: TRBJ2-5; clone size: few; CDR3 protein: CASSPILETQYF; CDR3 DNA: TGTGCCAGCAGTCCCATATTAGAGACCCAGTACTTC
D gene: TRBD1; V gene: TRBV12-3/TRBV12-4; J gene: TRBJ2-7; clone size: -; CDR3 protein: CASSRDRGIGSYEQYF; CDR3 DNA: TGTGCCAGCAGTCGGGACAGGGGAATCGGCTCCTACGAGCAGTACTTC
D gene: -; V gene: TRBV27; J gene: TRBJ2-1; clone size: -; CDR3 protein: CASSFGTRGNEQFF; CDR3 DNA: TGTGCCAGCAGTTTCGGGACAAGGGGGAATGAGCAGTTCTTC
D gene: -; V gene: TRBV11-2; J gene: TRBJ1-2; clone size: -; CDR3 protein: CASSLDGDGYTF; CDR3 DNA: TGTGCCAGCAGCTTGGACGGGGATGGCTACACCTTC